The 2 T cell receptor beta chains below come from one sample, sequenced in a study of T cell responses to AZD1222 COVID-19 vaccine. Here immunoSEQ multiplex PCR was the method, and the copy in TCRdb shows in-frame clones only, minus some. Seen here are roughly 270,000 clones, 90% to 95% observed once, and the top ten hold around 0.58%. The source material was peripheral blood, sampled 28 days after the second AZD1222 dose. Source of these receptors: an adult who received the AZD1222 COVID-19 vaccine.

The chain joins TRBV19 to TRBJ2-2; 10 nucleotides agree with TRBD2. The CDR3 extends over 19 amino acids. Trimming removed 6 bases from V and 5 bases from J; junction bases left unmatched: 18. In germline, CDR1 is LNHDA, CDR2 SQIVND (reference sequence). The CDR3 DNA reads TGTGCCAGTAGCATCTCCGCCGGCCTAGCGGGAGAAGGGACCGGGGAGCTGTTTTTT. Its protein is CASSISAGLAGEGTGELFF.

The J gene is TRBJ2-6, the V gene TRBV2, with 7 bases fitting TRBD1. After removal of 5 bases from V and 9 bases from J, the junction contained 10 bases not matched to a gene. Germline CDR1 SNHLY, CDR2 FYNNEI. The CDR3 has 15 amino acids. The CDR3 sequence is CASSLQGITGNVLTF. In nucleotides, the CDR3 is TGTGCCAGCAGTTTACAGGGGATTACGGGCAACGTCCTGACTTTC.